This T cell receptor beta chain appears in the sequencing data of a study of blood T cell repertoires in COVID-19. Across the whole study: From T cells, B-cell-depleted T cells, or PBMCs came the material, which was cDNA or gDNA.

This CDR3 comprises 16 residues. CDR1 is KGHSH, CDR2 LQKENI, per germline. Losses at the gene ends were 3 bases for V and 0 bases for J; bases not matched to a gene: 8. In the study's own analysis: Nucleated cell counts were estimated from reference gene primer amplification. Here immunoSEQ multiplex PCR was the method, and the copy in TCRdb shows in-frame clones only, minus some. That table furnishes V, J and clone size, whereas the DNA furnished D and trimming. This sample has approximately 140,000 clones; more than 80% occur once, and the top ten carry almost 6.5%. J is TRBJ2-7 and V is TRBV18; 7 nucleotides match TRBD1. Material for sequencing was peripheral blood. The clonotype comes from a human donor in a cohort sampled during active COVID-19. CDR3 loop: CASSPILGTASYEQYF. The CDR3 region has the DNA TGTGCCAGCTCACCTATTCTAGGGACAGCCTCCTACGAGCAGTACTTC.